This TCR beta chain comes out of a study of beta chain features in type 1 diabetes. Study-level findings and limits: Significant though moderate, a shortening of TCRB CDR3s appeared in all four CD4+ subsets of Type 1 diabetes patients. The question of HLA type influencing TCRB rearrangement was one that remained unresolved here.

Germline-derived CDR1 and CDR2 are SGHNT and YYREEE (reference sequence). The CDR3 covers 15 residues. Trimming stripped 4 bases from V and 5 bases from J, with 17 bases between. This clone was seen a handful of times. Its cognate antigen is unknown. cDNA synthesis used the whole RNA isolate, giving expressed TCRB sequences. TCRdb's table, derived via immunoSEQ multiplex PCR, lists solely in-frame clones and lacks some. The top ten clones hold 0.95% to 1.1% of a sample with around 340,000 clones, 7% to 10% of them seen once. This clonotype was obtained from a man under 40 with type 1 diabetes. Specimen: central memory CD4+ T cells from blood. This chain joins TRBV5-4 and TRBJ2-3; TRBD1 is a possible D gene (5 bases). DNA for the CDR3: TGTGCCAGCAGCCGGCAGGGTGCTCATGGAGATACGCAGTATTTT. Its protein is CASSRQGAHGDTQYF. The whole variable domain, filled in from reference TRBV5-4 and TRBJ2-3, reads ETGVTQSPTHLIKTRGQQVTLRCSSQSGHNTVSWYQQALGQGPQFIFQYYREEENGRGNFPPRFSGLQFPNYSSELNVNALELDDSALYLCASSRQGAHGDTQYFGPGTRLTVL.